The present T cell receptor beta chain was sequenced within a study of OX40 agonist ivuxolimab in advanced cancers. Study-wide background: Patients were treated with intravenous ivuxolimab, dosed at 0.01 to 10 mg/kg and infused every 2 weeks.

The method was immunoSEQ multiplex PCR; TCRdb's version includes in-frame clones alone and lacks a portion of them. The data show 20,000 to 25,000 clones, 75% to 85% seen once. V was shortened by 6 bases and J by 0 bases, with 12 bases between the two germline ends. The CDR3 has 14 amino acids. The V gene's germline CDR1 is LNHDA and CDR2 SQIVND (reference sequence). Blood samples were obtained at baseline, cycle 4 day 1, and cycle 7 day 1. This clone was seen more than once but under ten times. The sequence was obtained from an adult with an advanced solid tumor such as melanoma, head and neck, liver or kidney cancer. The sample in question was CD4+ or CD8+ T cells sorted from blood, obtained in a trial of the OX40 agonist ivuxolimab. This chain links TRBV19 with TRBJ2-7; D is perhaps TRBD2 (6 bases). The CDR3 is CASSPGLSSYEQYF. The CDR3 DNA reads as TGTGCCAGTAGCCCGGGACTGAGCTCCTACGAGCAGTACTTC.